This T cell receptor beta chain was sequenced in a study of T cell responses to AZD1222 COVID-19 vaccine. Study results and limitations: CD4 TCRs associated with vaccination spanned spike, dominating at 160-218 and 743-854. An increase in Spike-specific TCR breadth and depth was observed after two AZD1222 doses. Among the donors, most were white British and more were female, and clonal diversity was possibly underestimated.

To note about this clone: The antigen is undetermined.

Combined were second doses at about 4 or about 12 weeks. This table comes from immunoSEQ multiplex PCR, and its TCRdb copy is limited to in-frame clones, with some not included. The sample holds 30,000 to 35,000 clones, more than 75% seen once. Sequenced material: peripheral blood, taken 28 days after the second AZD1222 dose. The clonotype was recovered from an adult who received the AZD1222 COVID-19 vaccine.

CDR3 region: CASSLGAGTGMSPLHF. The CDR3 coding sequence is TGTGCCAGCAGCTTGGGTGCTGGGACAGGGATGTCACCCCTCCACTTT. The chain uses TRBV5-4 and TRBJ1-6; 9 nucleotides agree with TRBD1. Trimming took 0 bases from V and 10 from J; bases not matched to a gene: 8. The CDR3 is 16 amino acids. Per germline, CDR1 SGHNT and CDR2 YYREEE (reference sequence).